These 12 T cell receptor beta chains originate from one sample sequenced in a study of control samples from healthy donors and cancer patients. Some clones are missing from TCRdb's copy, which holds only in-frame ones; the method was immunoSEQ multiplex PCR. Here the sample spans about 55,000 clones, 95% to 96% being singletons. The sample was blood. The receptors come from a woman aged 18 to 35 in good health.

This rearrangement joins TRBV7-9 to TRBJ1-1; 7 bases fit TRBD1. The V and J ends lost 1 base and 4 bases, in that order; junction bases with no gene match: 6. This CDR3 comprises 15 residues. CDR1 and CDR2 from the germline V gene are SEHNR and FQNEAQ (reference sequence). The CDR3 spells CASSLGSTGSTEAFF. CDR3 bases: TGTGCCAGCAGCTTAGGGTCGACAGGGTCCACTGAAGCTTTCTTT.

The CDR3 coding sequence is TGCGCCAGCAGCCAAGAGCAGGGGTCGAACACTGAAGCTTTCTTT. The encoded protein is CASSQEQGSNTEAFF. The chain combines TRBV4-3 with TRBJ1-1; perhaps TRBD1 as D (6 bases). Trimming shortened V by 0 bases and J by 1 base, and 9 bases separated the two germline ends. The germline V gene has CDR1 LGHNA and CDR2 YSLEER. The CDR3 is 15 amino acids.

Only one count was recorded for this clone. The chain joins TRBV11-2 to TRBJ2-3, with a possible D match to TRBD2 (7 bases). The CDR3 consists of 18 residues. Germline CDR1 reads SGHAT; CDR2 reads FQNNGV. Trimming removed 1 base from V and 3 bases from J, with 20 bases in between. The CDR3 reads CASSLAGAGRGLTDTQYF. The CDR3 nucleotides are TGTGCCAGCAGCTTAGCGGGGGCCGGGCGGGGGTTGACAGATACGCAGTATTTT. Full variable domain (remainder filled in from reference TRBV11-2 and TRBJ2-3): EAGVAQSPRYKIIEKRQSVAFWCNPISGHATLYWYQQILGQGPKLLIQFQNNGVVDDSQLPKDRFSAERLKGVDSTLKIQPAKLEDSAVYLCASSLAGAGRGLTDTQYFGPGTRLTVL.

The J gene is TRBJ2-3, the V gene TRBV7-6; 9 positions match TRBD2. Germline CDR1 reads SGHVS; CDR2 reads FNYEAQ. CDR3 size: 15 residues. V lost 4 bases to trimming and J lost 2 bases; unmatched junction nucleotides: 4. The CDR3 protein is CASSSSGLATDTQYF. As DNA, the CDR3 is TGTGCCAGCAGCTCGTCGGGACTAGCCACAGATACGCAGTATTTT.

This clone was seen a single time. The V and J genes are TRBV7-2 and TRBJ2-7; 7 bases align to TRBD1. The CDR3 consists of 13 residues. After removal of 3 bases from V and 7 bases from J, the junction contained 6 bases not matched to a gene. Germline CDR1 reads SGHTA; CDR2 reads FQGNSA. The CDR3 sequence: CASSFKGAGEQYF. DNA of the CDR3: TGTGCCAGCAGCTTCAAGGGGGCAGGGGAGCAGTACTTC.

This CDR3 reads CASSYPNTEAFF. Written as DNA, the CDR3 is TGTGCCAGCAGTTACCCGAACACTGAAGCTTTCTTT. The chain carries TRBV6-6 and TRBJ1-1; D is ambiguous. Trimming shortened V by 2 bases and J by 1 base, and 2 bases separated the two germline ends. The germline CDR1 and CDR2 sequences are MNHNY and SVGAGI (reference sequence). The CDR3 spans 12 residues.

The chain carries TRBV6-5 and TRBJ1-3; D might be TRBD1 (5 bases). The CDR3 spans 14 residues. The germline CDR1 and CDR2 sequences are MNHEY and SVGAGI. Trimming took off 6 bases at V and 2 bases at J, with 11 bases between the two ends. The CDR3 region is CASRPRVTGNTIYF. The DNA for the CDR3 is TGTGCCAGCAGACCCAGGGTTACTGGAAACACCATATATTTT.

This clone was observed a single time. The chain has TRBV10-1 and TRBJ1-2; the D gene is possibly TRBD1 (5 bases). CDR1 and CDR2 (germline): WNHNN, SYGVQD (reference sequence). This CDR3 comprises 14 residues. Trimming left V 8 bases short and J 4 bases short, with 17 bases between. The CDR3 bases are TGCGCCAGCCAAGACGAGGGGCTCAGCTATGGCTACACCTTC. This translates into CASQDEGLSYGYTF.

The genes are TRBV7-3 and TRBJ2-3; the D is unclear. The CDR3 is 14 amino acids. Between the trimmed V and J ends, which lost 5 bases and 4 bases, there was a span of 13 bases. Germline CDR1 is SGHTA and CDR2 is FQGTGA. The CDR3 nucleotides are TGTGCCAGCAGCAAGGACGCCTCGGCAGATACGCAGTATTTT. Its translation is CASSKDASADTQYF.

This clone was seen more than once but under ten times. The V gene is TRBV15, the J gene TRBJ1-1, with D possibly TRBD1 on 5 matching bases. The germline V gene encodes CDR1 LNHNV and CDR2 YYDKDF (reference sequence). This CDR3 is 17 amino acids long. Deletions cut 4 bases from V and 1 base from J, with 19 bases between. This chain's CDR3 is CATSKIQGIRWNTEAFF. The CDR3 nucleotides are TGTGCCACCAGCAAAATTCAGGGAATCAGGTGGAACACTGAAGCTTTCTTT.

The chain uses TRBV4-1 and TRBJ1-3; a weak D match, TRBD1 (6 bases). V was pared by 4 bases and J by 2 bases, with 12 bases between. The CDR3 runs to 15 residues. Germline V gene data show CDR1 as MGHRA and CDR2 as YSYEKL. The CDR3 loop is CASSRVGGAGNTIYF. CDR3 sequence (DNA): TGCGCCAGCAGCCGCGTAGGGGGAGCTGGAAACACCATATATTTT.

This clone was detected once. The chain links TRBV6-2 or TRBV6-3 to TRBJ1-2; D unclear. Between the trimmed V and J ends, which lost 2 bases and 4 bases, there was a span of 11 bases. CDR3 length: 14 amino acids. Per the germline V gene, CDR1 is MNHEY and CDR2 is SVGEGT. CDR3 region: CASSYEATGYGYTF. CDR3 sequence (DNA): TGTGCCAGCAGTTACGAGGCCACCGGCTATGGCTACACCTTC.